The entry below gives a single T cell receptor beta chain sequence along with its context. The CDR3 contains 19 residues. Per the germline V gene, CDR1 is SGHTA and CDR2 is FQGNSA. J gave up 4 bases and V 1 base, and 13 bases lay outside the gene matches. This sample was taken from a study of blood T cells in healthy people across ages. Then a second PCR, running roughly 7 to 11 cycles, was carried out with a sample-barcoded 5' primer and a J-beta primer mix. Via MiXCR, TCRdb re-called the 5' RACE reads, giving one row per CDR3 protein. The sample records under 2,000,000 distinct CDR3 sequences, 49% being singletons.

Sequencing was done on a sample of blood. The chain joins TRBV7-2 to TRBJ2-1; TRBD2 matches at 10 bases. The sequence came from a woman in her 40s in good health. This chain's CDR3 is CASSLDLRTSGIEYNEQFF. DNA for the CDR3: TGTGCCAGCAGCTTAGATTTGAGGACTAGCGGTATAGAATACAATGAGCAGTTCTTC.